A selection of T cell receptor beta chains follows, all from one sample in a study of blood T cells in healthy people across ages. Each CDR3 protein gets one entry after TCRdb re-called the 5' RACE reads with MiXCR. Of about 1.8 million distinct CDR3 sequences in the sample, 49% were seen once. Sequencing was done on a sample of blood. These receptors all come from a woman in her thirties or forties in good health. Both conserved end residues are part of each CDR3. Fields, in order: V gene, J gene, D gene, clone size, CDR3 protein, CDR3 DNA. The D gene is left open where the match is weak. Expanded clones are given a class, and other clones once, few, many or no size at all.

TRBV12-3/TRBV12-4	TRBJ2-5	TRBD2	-	CASTIRAGLAGGPRQETQYF	TGTGCCAGCACCATAAGGGCTGGGCTAGCGGGAGGGCCGCGACAAGAGACCCAGTACTTC
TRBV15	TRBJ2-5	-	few	CATSSVRETQYF	TGTGCCACCAGCAGCGTCCGTGAGACCCAGTACTTC
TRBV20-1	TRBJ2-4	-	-	CSARGFDTKNIQYF	TGCAGTGCTAGAGGGTTTGACACCAAAAACATTCAGTACTTC
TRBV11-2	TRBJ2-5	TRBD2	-	CASSLGAGVTETQYF	TGTGCCAGCAGCTTAGGGGCGGGGGTAACGGAGACCCAGTACTTC
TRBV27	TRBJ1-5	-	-	CASSEGFGQPQHF	TGTGCCAGCAGTGAGGGGTTCGGTCAGCCCCAGCATTTT
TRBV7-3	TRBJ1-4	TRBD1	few	CASSQTGAQSEKLFF	TGTGCCAGCAGCCAGACAGGGGCTCAATCTGAAAAACTGTTTTTT
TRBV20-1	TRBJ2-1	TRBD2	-	CSASISGGHNEQFF	TGCAGTGCCTCAATTAGCGGGGGGCACAATGAGCAGTTCTTC
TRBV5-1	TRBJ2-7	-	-	CASSGSGFLEGSGYEQYF	TGCGCCAGCAGCGGTTCCGGTTTTTTAGAAGGGTCGGGATACGAGCAGTACTTC
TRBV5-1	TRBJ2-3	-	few	CASSAGWDPATDTQYF	TGCGCCAGCAGCGCCGGCTGGGACCCGGCCACAGATACGCAGTATTTT
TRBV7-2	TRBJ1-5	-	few	CASSSVVAYQPQHF	TGTGCCAGCAGCTCGGTGGTCGCTTATCAGCCCCAGCATTTT
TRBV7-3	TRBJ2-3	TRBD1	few	CASSLDSGGRGSTDTQYF	TGTGCCAGCAGCTTAGACTCGGGCGGCAGGGGGAGCACAGATACGCAGTATTTT
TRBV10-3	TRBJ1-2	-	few	CAIVLGRRANYGYTF	TGTGCCATCGTGTTAGGGCGGAGAGCTAACTATGGCTACACCTTC
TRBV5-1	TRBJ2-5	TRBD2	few	CASSSKTSGGWETQYF	TGCGCCAGCAGCTCCAAGACTAGCGGGGGATGGGAGACCCAGTACTTC
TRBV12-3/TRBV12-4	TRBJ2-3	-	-	CTSSPGLDTQYF	TGTACCAGCAGTCCCGGTCTAGATACGCAGTATTTT
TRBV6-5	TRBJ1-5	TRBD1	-	CASSKDRAANQPQHF	TGTGCCAGCAGTAAGGACAGGGCGGCCAATCAGCCCCAGCATTTT
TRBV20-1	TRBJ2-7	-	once	CSARGDAYGQYF	TGCAGTGCTAGGGGGGACGCCTACGGGCAGTACTTC